Listed here are 26 T cell receptor beta chains from one sample, sequenced in a study of blood T cell repertoires in COVID-19. TCRdb's table, derived via immunoSEQ multiplex PCR, lists solely in-frame clones and lacks some. The repertoire holds approximately 52,000 clones, less than 90% seen once, with about 16% in the top ten. Sequences were obtained from peripheral blood. These TCRs come from a human donor with active COVID-19. The donor label of this sample is uncertain.

The gene calls are TRBV29-1 and TRBJ2-7; 7 bases align to TRBD1. V was pared by 0 bases and J by 10 bases, with 3 bases of the junction left unmatched. The germline CDR1 and CDR2 sequences are SQVTM and ANQGSEA. This CDR3 has 11 amino acids. The CDR3 is CSVEDRQGQYF. CDR3 nucleotides: TGCAGCGTTGAAGATCGACAGGGACAGTACTTC.

The J gene is TRBJ1-2, the V gene TRBV11-2, with D possibly matching TRBD1 (6 bases). There are 13 residues in the CDR3. The germline V gene encodes CDR1 SGHAT and CDR2 FQNNGV. V was trimmed by 4 bases and J by 5 bases, leaving 11 bases between them. Written as DNA, the CDR3 is TGTGCCAGCAGCTCCACAGGGAATTATGGCTACACCTTC. Protein sequence: CASSSTGNYGYTF.

The chain uses TRBV5-6 and TRBJ2-7; D call uncertain. CDR1 and CDR2 (germline): SGHDT, YYEEEE. Trimming shortened V by 1 base and J by 0 bases, and 14 bases separated the two germline ends. This CDR3 contains 16 residues. The CDR3 here is CASSLYGRGSSYEQYF. The CDR3 nucleotides read TGTGCCAGCAGCTTGTACGGCCGAGGCAGCTCCTACGAGCAGTACTTC.

The rearrangement joins TRBV4-2 to TRBJ2-7, with 10 bases fitting TRBD2. The germline gives CDR1 LGHNA, CDR2 YNFKEQ. The V and J ends lost 1 base and 3 bases, in that order; junction bases with no gene match: 3. This CDR3 contains 15 residues. The CDR3 DNA follows: TGTGCCAGCAGCCAAGCCAGCGGGGGGGACTACGAGCAGTACTTC. Translation gives CASSQASGGDYEQYF.

This rearrangement joins TRBV3-1 (or the pseudogene TRBV3-2) to TRBJ2-3; TRBD1 aligns across 9 bases. CDR1 and CDR2 from the germline V gene are LGHDT and YNNKEL (reference sequence). V lost 4 bases, J lost 6 bases, and 11 bases stayed unmatched. This CDR3 is built from 16 residues. The CDR3 reads CASSPYRTGAGDTQYF. The CDR3, as DNA: TGTGCCAGCAGCCCGTATAGGACAGGGGCGGGGGATACGCAGTATTTT.

This clone was found once. The chain has TRBV18 and TRBJ2-3; 9 bases are a match to TRBD2. CDR1 and CDR2 from the germline V gene are KGHSH and LQKENI. The junction had 10 bases not matched to a gene; V was cut back by 2 bases and J by 4 bases. The CDR3 loop spans 17 amino acids. CDR3 residues: CASSPYWVAGVPDTQYF. CDR3 in DNA: TGTGCCAGCTCACCATATTGGGTAGCGGGGGTACCAGATACGCAGTATTTT.

V usage is TRBV3-1 (or the pseudogene TRBV3-2) and J usage is TRBJ1-1; the D gene is possibly TRBD1 (6 bases). Germline lookup yields CDR1 LGHDT and CDR2 YNNKEL (reference sequence). The CDR3 contains 13 residues. Trimming removed 3 bases at V and 4 bases at J, with 9 bases between. The CDR3 reads CASSHRGFTEAFF. CDR3 sequence (DNA): TGTGCCAGCAGCCACAGGGGTTTCACTGAAGCTTTCTTT.

This clone was counted between two and nine times. The chain links TRBV5-1 to TRBJ1-1; D not certain. Germline assignment: CDR1 SGHRS and CDR2 YFSETQ. V dropped 0 bases and J dropped 0 bases, with 3 bases sitting between them. This CDR3 has 13 residues. CDR3 DNA: TGCGCCAGCAGCTTGGCCGTGAACACTGAAGCTTTCTTT. It yields the protein CASSLAVNTEAFF.

The rearrangement links TRBV19 to TRBJ2-5; D is unresolved. The V gene lost 5 bases and the J gene lost 1 base, with 8 bases spanning the gap. This CDR3 spans 13 amino acids. Germline CDR1 and CDR2: LNHDA and SQIVND (reference sequence). This chain's CDR3 is CASSLRGQETQYF. Here the CDR3 DNA reads TGTGCCAGTAGTTTGCGTGGCCAAGAGACCCAGTACTTC. Full variable domain (remainder filled in from reference TRBV19 and TRBJ2-5): DGGITQSPKYLFRKEGQNVTLSCEQNLNHDAMYWYRQDPGQGLRLIYYSQIVNDFQKGDIAEGYSVSREKKESFPLTVTSAQKNPTAFYLCASSLRGQETQYFGPGTRLLVL.

The CDR3 spells CASSLGQAPSPLHF. CDR3 sequence (DNA): TGCGCCAGCAGCTTGGGACAGGCTCCTTCACCCCTCCACTTT. The rearrangement uses TRBV5-1 and TRBJ1-6; tentatively, D is TRBD1 (6 bases). CDR1 and CDR2 (germline): SGHRS, YFSETQ. This CDR3 is built from 14 residues. Trimming cost V 0 bases and J 9 bases, with 10 bases left between them.

This rearrangement joins TRBV10-3 to TRBJ1-1, with D possibly matching TRBD1 (5 bases). The CDR3 runs 13 residues. Between the trimmed V and J ends, which lost 3 bases and 4 bases, there was a span of 9 bases. Germline V gene data show CDR1 as ENHRY and CDR2 as SYGVKD. The CDR3 sequence: CAISEGTGTEAFF. The CDR3 coding sequence is TGTGCCATCAGTGAAGGTACAGGCACTGAAGCTTTCTTT.

This clone has only one observation. The genes are TRBV3-1 (or the pseudogene TRBV3-2) and TRBJ2-3; TRBD2 agrees at 7 bases. V lost 6 bases, J lost 6 bases, and 12 bases stayed unmatched. The CDR3 extends over 15 amino acids. Germline V gives CDR1 LGHDT, CDR2 YNNKEL (reference sequence). The CDR3 DNA reads TGTGCCAGCAGTGATCGGGGGGTGACCCCGGATACGCAGTATTTT. It codes for CASSDRGVTPDTQYF.

V and J are TRBV19 and TRBJ2-7; 8 nucleotides line up with TRBD1. After removal of 6 bases from V and 6 bases from J, the junction contained 7 bases not matched to a gene. The CDR3 spans 13 residues. Germline V gives CDR1 LNHDA, CDR2 SQIVND (reference sequence). DNA for the CDR3: TGTGCCAGTAGCACGGACAGGGCCCGCGAGCAGTACTTC. The encoded protein is CASSTDRAREQYF. The whole variable domain, remainder taken from reference TRBV19 and TRBJ2-7, is DGGITQSPKYLFRKEGQNVTLSCEQNLNHDAMYWYRQDPGQGLRLIYYSQIVNDFQKGDIAEGYSVSREKKESFPLTVTSAQKNPTAFYLCASSTDRAREQYFGPGTRLTVT.

This clone has only one observation. The chain links TRBV2 to TRBJ1-1; no clear D. V shed 4 bases and J shed 8 bases, with 17 bases lying between them. CDR3 length equals 14 residues. Germline V gives CDR1 SNHLY, CDR2 FYNNEI. For the CDR3, the DNA is TGTGCCAGCAGTGTACGAGGGAGCGTTATCGAAGCTTTCTTT. Encoded protein: CASSVRGSVIEAFF.

V is TRBV19 and J is TRBJ2-2; D not resolved. Trimming removed 7 bases from V and 2 bases from J, with 8 bases in between. This CDR3 region has 13 residues. The germline gives CDR1 LNHDA, CDR2 SQIVND (reference sequence). In nucleotides, the CDR3 is TGTGCCAGTAATCCCAGAAACACCGGGGAGCTGTTTTTT. This gives the protein CASNPRNTGELFF.

The chain carries TRBV18 and TRBJ2-7; 11 nucleotides match TRBD2. The CDR3 runs 15 residues. V shed 4 bases and J 0 bases; nucleotides not matched to a gene: 2. In germline, CDR1 is KGHSH, CDR2 LQKENI. CDR3 coding DNA: TGTGCCAGCTCACTCGGGACTAGCGGCTCCTACGAGCAGTACTTC. Its translation is CASSLGTSGSYEQYF. Full variable domain (outside the CDR3, taken from reference TRBV18 and TRBJ2-7): NAGVMQNPRHLVRRRGQEARLRCSPMKGHSHVYWYRQLPEEGLKFMVYLQKENIIDESGMPKERFSAEFPKEGPSILRIQQVVRGDSAAYFCASSLGTSGSYEQYFGPGTRLTVT.

This clone was found once. The chain recombines TRBV4-3 with TRBJ2-5; TRBD1 agrees at 7 bases. The CDR3 sequence is 14 residues long. Germline CDR1 reads LGHNA; CDR2 reads YSLEER. The V and J ends lost 0 bases and 4 bases, in that order; junction bases with no gene match: 2. The CDR3 DNA is TGCGCCAGCAGCCAAGATTCAGGGGGAGAGACCCAGTACTTC. The encoded protein is CASSQDSGGETQYF.

Many counts were recorded for this clone. The chain employs TRBV2 and TRBJ1-2; D is possibly TRBD1 (6 bases). The CDR3 contains 14 residues. Trimming removed 6 bases from V and 2 bases from J, with 13 bases in between. Germline V lookup: CDR1 SNHLY, CDR2 FYNNEI. The CDR3, as DNA: TGTGCCAGCAGACTGGACAGATTGAACTATGGCTACACCTTC. Translated, it gives CASRLDRLNYGYTF.

This clone occurred many times. This chain links TRBV4-2 with TRBJ1-3; D is uncertain. With 0 bases removed from V and 0 bases from J, the gap between germline ends came to 9 bases. The CDR3 is 16 amino acids. Germline values: CDR1 LGHNA, CDR2 YNFKEQ. CDR3 sequence reads: CASSQERRSSGNTIYF. The DNA for the CDR3 is TGTGCCAGCAGCCAAGAAAGGAGAAGCTCTGGAAACACCATATATTTT.

The chain recombines TRBV24-1 with TRBJ2-1, with D perhaps TRBD2 (8 bases). V was trimmed by 0 bases and J by 6 bases, leaving 20 bases between them. Germline CDR1 and CDR2: KGHDR and SFDVKD. The CDR3 loop spans 18 amino acids. The CDR3 here is CATSDLQGGSGRLNEQFF. CDR3 coding DNA: TGTGCCACCAGTGATTTGCAGGGGGGGAGCGGGAGACTCAATGAGCAGTTCTTC.

The rearrangement links TRBV18 to TRBJ1-2; 10 nucleotides align to TRBD1. The V and J ends lost 5 bases and 10 bases, in that order; junction bases with no gene match: 13. CDR1 is KGHSH and CDR2 is LQKENI in the germline V gene. The CDR3 sequence is 15 residues long. The CDR3 loop reads CASSSGQGGGKDYTF. CDR3 DNA: TGTGCCAGCTCATCCGGACAGGGGGGAGGAAAGGACTACACCTTC.

The V call is TRBV18, the J call TRBJ2-2; a weak D match, TRBD1 (5 bases). The germline V gene has CDR1 KGHSH and CDR2 LQKENI. The CDR3 runs 16 residues. Trimming stripped 6 bases from V and 1 base from J, with 15 bases between. The CDR3 nucleotides are TGTGCCAGCTCGGGGCGTCAAACAGGGAACACCGGGGAGCTGTTTTTT. Translating it yields CASSGRQTGNTGELFF.

The table lists this clone with a few counts. The rearrangement links TRBV4-3 to TRBJ2-5, with TRBD1 as a possible D gene (6 bases). Germline-derived CDR1 and CDR2 are LGHNA and YSLEER. The CDR3 totals 17 residues. V dropped 1 base and J dropped 2 bases, with 17 bases sitting between them. The CDR3 is CASSQGILTGTQETQYF. Here the CDR3 DNA reads TGCGCCAGCAGCCAAGGTATCCTAACAGGGACACAAGAGACCCAGTACTTC.

The rearrangement joins TRBV6-2 or TRBV6-3 to TRBJ1-6, with D perhaps matching TRBD1 (5 bases). Germline CDR1 is MNHEY and CDR2 is SVGEGT. V was clipped by 2 bases and J by 7 bases, with 15 bases between them. The length of the CDR3 is 16 residues. The CDR3 DNA sequence: TGTGCCAGCAGTTACGAGGCGACAGCGAAGAATTCACCCCTCCACTTT. It yields the protein CASSYEATAKNSPLHF.

V gene TRBV11-2 combines with J gene TRBJ2-7; maybe TRBD1 (5 bases). This CDR3 contains 16 residues. Trimming pared 5 bases from V and 3 bases from J, leaving 20 bases between. CDR1 and CDR2 (germline): SGHAT, FQNNGV. The CDR3 DNA reads TGTGCCAGCAGCGCGCCTGGGCAGGGATCTGGCTACGAGCAGTACTTC. It specifies CASSAPGQGSGYEQYF.

The J gene is TRBJ2-3, the V gene TRBV18; TRBD2 agrees at 13 bases. This CDR3 has 17 residues. V shed 2 bases, J shed 1 base, and the junction held 3 bases outside the gene matches. In germline, CDR1 is KGHSH, CDR2 LQKENI. The CDR3: CASSPSTSGGGTDTQYF. CDR3 nucleotide sequence: TGTGCCAGCTCACCATCAACTAGCGGGGGGGGCACAGATACGCAGTATTTT.